The text below deals with one T cell receptor beta chain. Compared with germline, one end of the junction differs, possibly owing to a read error. The data are from a study of read filtering for tumor transcriptome and immune sequencing. This library used roughly 400 ng RNA and molecular barcoded adaptors spanning alpha/delta and beta/gamma chains. TCRdb re-analysed the reads in MiXCR, keeping a single row per CDR3 protein. Of around 130,000 distinct CDR3 sequences listed, 13% are singletons. Sequencing input: a population of CD138-negative cells sorted from bone marrow. The sequence was obtained from a donor at least 40 years old with multiple myeloma.

The DNA of the CDR3 is TGTGCCAACAGCTTTGGAATAGCGGGACCCACAGATACGCAGTATTTT. This gives the protein CANSFGIAGPTDTQYF. V usage is TRBV5-4 and J usage is TRBJ2-3, with 8 bases aligning to TRBD2. The CDR3 loop spans 16 amino acids. Germline V gives CDR1 SGHNT, CDR2 YYREEE (reference sequence).